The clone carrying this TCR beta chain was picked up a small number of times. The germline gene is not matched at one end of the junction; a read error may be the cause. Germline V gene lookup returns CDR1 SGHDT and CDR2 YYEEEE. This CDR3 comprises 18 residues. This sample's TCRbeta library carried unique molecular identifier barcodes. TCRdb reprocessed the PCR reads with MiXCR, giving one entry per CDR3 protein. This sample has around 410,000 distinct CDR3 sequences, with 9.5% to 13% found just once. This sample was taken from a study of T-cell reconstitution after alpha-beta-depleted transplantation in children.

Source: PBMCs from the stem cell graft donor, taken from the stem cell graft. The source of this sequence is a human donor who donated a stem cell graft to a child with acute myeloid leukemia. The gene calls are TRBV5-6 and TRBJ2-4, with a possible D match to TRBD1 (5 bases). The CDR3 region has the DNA TGTGCCAGCAGCTTGGTCTCTTACAGGTTAGGCGACAAACACATTCAGTACTTC. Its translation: CASSLVSYRLGDKHIQYF.